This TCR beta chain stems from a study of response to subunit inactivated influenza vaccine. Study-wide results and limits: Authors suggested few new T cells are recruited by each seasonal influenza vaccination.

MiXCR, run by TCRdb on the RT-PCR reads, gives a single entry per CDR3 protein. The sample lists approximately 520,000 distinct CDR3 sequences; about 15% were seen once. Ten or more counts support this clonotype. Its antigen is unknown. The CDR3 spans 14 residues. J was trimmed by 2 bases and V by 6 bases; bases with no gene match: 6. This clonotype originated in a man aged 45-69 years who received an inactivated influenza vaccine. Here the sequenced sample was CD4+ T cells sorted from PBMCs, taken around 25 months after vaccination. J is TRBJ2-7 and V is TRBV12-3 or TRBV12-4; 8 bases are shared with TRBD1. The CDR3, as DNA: TGTGCCAGCAGCTCCGGGACAGGTACCTACGAGCAGTACTTC. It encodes CASSSGTGTYEQYF.